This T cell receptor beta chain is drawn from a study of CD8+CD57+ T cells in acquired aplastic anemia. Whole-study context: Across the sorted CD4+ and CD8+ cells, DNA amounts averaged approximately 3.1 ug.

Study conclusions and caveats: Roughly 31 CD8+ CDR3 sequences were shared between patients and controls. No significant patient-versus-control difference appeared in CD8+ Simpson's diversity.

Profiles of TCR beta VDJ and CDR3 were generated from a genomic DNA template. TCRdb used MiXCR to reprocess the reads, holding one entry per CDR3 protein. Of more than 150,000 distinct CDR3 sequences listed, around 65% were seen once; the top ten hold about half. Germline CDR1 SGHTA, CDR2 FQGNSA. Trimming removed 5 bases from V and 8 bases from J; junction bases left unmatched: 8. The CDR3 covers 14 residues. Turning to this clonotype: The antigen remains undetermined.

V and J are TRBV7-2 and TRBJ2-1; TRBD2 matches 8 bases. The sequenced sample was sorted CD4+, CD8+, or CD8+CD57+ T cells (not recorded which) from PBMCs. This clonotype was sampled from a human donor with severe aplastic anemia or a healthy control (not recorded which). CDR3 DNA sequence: TGTGCCAGCAGCCTTTCGACTAGCGACGATGAGCAGTTCTTC. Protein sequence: CASSLSTSDDEQFF.